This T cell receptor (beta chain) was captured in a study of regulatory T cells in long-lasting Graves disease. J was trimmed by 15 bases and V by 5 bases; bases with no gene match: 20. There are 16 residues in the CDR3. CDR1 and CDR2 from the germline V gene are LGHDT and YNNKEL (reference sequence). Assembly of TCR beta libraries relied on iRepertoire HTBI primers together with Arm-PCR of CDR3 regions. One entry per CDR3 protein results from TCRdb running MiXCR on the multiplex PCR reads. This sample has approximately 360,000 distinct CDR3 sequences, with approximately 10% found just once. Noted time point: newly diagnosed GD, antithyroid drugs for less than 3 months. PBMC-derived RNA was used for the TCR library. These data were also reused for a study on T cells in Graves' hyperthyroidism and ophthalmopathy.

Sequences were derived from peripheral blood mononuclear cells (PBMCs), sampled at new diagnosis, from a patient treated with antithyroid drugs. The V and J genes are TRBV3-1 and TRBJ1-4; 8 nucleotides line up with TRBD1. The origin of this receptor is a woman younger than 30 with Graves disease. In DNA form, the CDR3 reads TGTGCCAGCAGCGCTATTTACCGGGACAGGAGCCAAAGGATGTTTTTT. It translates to CASSAIYRDRSQRMFF.